This TCR beta chain was found in a study of identical twins. The V end lost 3 bases, the J end lost 2 bases, and 13 bases lay between the germline ends. This CDR3 region has 16 residues. TCRdb re-called the 5' RACE reads through MiXCR, storing one row per CDR3 protein. The top ten clones hold 0.4% to 0.55% of a sample with 450,000 or so distinct CDR3 sequences, 13% to 15% of them seen once. The study's findings and limits: Modeled out-of-frame TCR alpha sharing in monozygotic twins fell below observed levels. Because invariant MAIT and iNKT cells could be present, zero-insertion analyses could be partly confounded. Abundant beta clonotypes from cord blood bore fewer insertions; memory repertoires lacked this pattern.

This clonotype was detected only a few times. The antigen is not known. This sample also appeared in a second study, on yellow fever vaccine responses in identical twins.

This clonotype originated in a woman under 30 in good health. Sequenced: CD4+ T cells sorted from blood. This chain uses TRBV12-3 or TRBV12-4 with TRBJ2-2; D remains ambiguous. DNA of the CDR3: TGTGCCAGCAGTTTTACCCTAGGAAGAAACACCGGGGAGCTGTTTTTT. Its protein product is CASSFTLGRNTGELFF.